The following is a T cell receptor (beta chain) sequence with its context. The antigen this receptor binds is unknown. Per-nucleotide qualities are absent, and no much larger clonotype sits a single base away. The entry originates in a study of identical twins (dated by TCRdb to the mid-2010s). General notes on the study: To test whether fetal clonotypes persist, this study deep-sequenced TCR alpha and beta repertoires from monozygotic twins, from unrelated adults of various ages, and from cord blood. To rule out contamination, the twin experiments were replicated at different times with different library preparation protocols.

The receptor library was made with 5' RACE. The sample was run on an Illumina HiSeq 2000. Template switching added a universal primer binding site, and the final cDNA carried a unique molecular identifier that allowed TCR cDNA molecules to be counted accurately. Specific primers in the conserved constant-segment region were used to synthesize first-strand cDNA for the TCR alpha and beta chains. To control for contamination, each cDNA library was double barcoded with a SMART-Mk sample barcode plus Illumina barcodes. TruSeq adapter sequences and Illumina sample barcodes were added in two successive PCR steps. The TCR alpha and beta cDNA libraries were sequenced on the Illumina HiSeq platform using custom primers. For the original study's pipeline: MiGEC was used to process raw reads and extract unique molecular identifiers, and MiXCR was used to find CDR3 positions. For each individual, recombination models were inferred using an EM algorithm with the repgenHMM and IGoR tools. Shared clonotypes were analyzed with the tcR package in R, and sharing was normalized by the product of cloneset sizes. To study raw recombination without the effects of thymic and clonal selection, out-of-frame nonproductive sequences were analyzed. The public reads were reprocessed in TCRdb via fastp at Q25 and MiXCR, keeping in-frame beta chains. Every CDR3 protein is listed once, alongside the most common genes and DNA of its rows. These V and J calls derive from TCRdb rather than the authors' analysis. The sample profile shows approximately 620,000 distinct CDR3 sequences; around 8.3% of them were found once. The leading ten clones occupy more than 0.75% of the sample.

All donors were healthy Caucasians. Three pairs of female monozygotic twins, all aged roughly 18 to 29 years, were included in the twin cohort. Peripheral blood mononuclear cells were used as the source from which RNA for TCR libraries was isolated. The germline ends are 11 bases apart after V is trimmed by 6 bases and J by 5 bases. The CDR3 spans 11 residues, from the cysteine through the phenylalanine. Only the CDR3 DNA is retained, 33 bases long and in frame from the first base. Based on the germline V gene, the CDR1 and CDR2 sequences are SQVTM and ANQGSEA. The research as a whole found: Compared with coincidental sharing between unrelated individuals, an excess of low generation-probability sequences was observed among out-of-frame TCR alpha sequences shared between twins. Zero-insertion analyses could be partly confounded by invariant T cells such as MAIT and iNKT, though diverse VJ usage argued against such confounding for most clonotypes. Abundant cord blood beta clonotypes had fewer insertions, young adult naive repertoires showed a similar but weaker trend, and memory repertoires showed no such trend. In monozygotic twins, recombination models systematically underestimated out-of-frame TCR alpha sharing, but the models matched the sharing seen between unrelated individuals. The excess sharing between twins in beta out-of-frame sequences was weaker because fewer shared sequences reduced the signal-to-noise ratio. Because the same donors could not be followed over many years, the conclusions depended on cross-sectional statistical analysis.

The same data also went into a second study, on yellow fever vaccine responses in identical twins. The second study also describes: According to the authors, in identical twins the way T cells responded to vaccination appeared partly convergent and partly personalized. In identical twins, the study followed T cell clones that responded to the vaccine with precision.

The material sequenced was PBMCs. Recombination connected TRBV29-1 to TRBJ2-7; tentative D gene TRBD2, with 5 bases matching. The sequence came from a woman between 18 and 30 years old in good health. The DNA reads TGCAGCGTAGATGGGAGCCACGAGCAGTACTTC. This encodes CSVDGSHEQYF.